This TCR beta chain is from a study of blood T cells in healthy people across ages. Study-wide results and caveats: What prevented conclusive comparison of naive and antigen-experienced cells was that PBMCs were unsorted.

This clonotype was recorded many times. Its antigen is currently unknown. For the second PCR, which ran for about 7 to 11 cycles, a sample-barcoded 5' primer and a J-beta primer mix were used. Each CDR3 protein is one row after TCRdb ran MiXCR on the 5' RACE reads. The sample contains 1.5 million to 2 million distinct CDR3 sequences, about 30% of which appear only once. The source material was blood. The source is a woman aged 25 to 39 in good health.

The CDR3 sequence: CASSSRTGDTEAFF. The CDR3, as DNA: TGCGCCAGCAGCTCCCGGACAGGGGACACTGAAGCTTTCTTT. The J gene is TRBJ1-1, the V gene TRBV5-1; 9 nucleotides agree with TRBD1. Per germline, CDR1 SGHRS and CDR2 YFSETQ. CDR3 length: 14 amino acids. Trimming cost V 3 bases and J 3 bases; bases outside gene matches: 3. The full variable domain, rest sourced from reference TRBV5-1 and TRBJ1-1, is KAGVTQTPRYLIKTRGQQVTLSCSPISGHRSVSWYQQTPGQGLQFLFEYFSETQRNKGNFPGRFSGRQFSNSRSEMNVSTLELGDSALYLCASSSRTGDTEAFFGQGTRLTVV.